This T cell receptor beta chain stems from a study of cytomegalovirus exposure and HLA in healthy donors. The PCR ran on 60 Vbeta and 13 Jbeta primers. Clones were sequenced by immunoSEQ multiplex PCR, and TCRdb holds only the in-frame ones, with some missing. Of fewer than 200,000 clones in the sample, 81% were seen once. Per germline, CDR1 SGHNT and CDR2 YENEEA. The ends were cut back, 0 bases at V and 4 bases at J, with 11 bases in the middle. The CDR3 consists of 15 residues. The origin of this receptor is a woman in her late teens or twenties in good health and CMV-seropositive. The sequenced sample was PBMCs. The genes are TRBV11-3 and TRBJ2-3, with a possible D match to TRBD2 (5 bases). The CDR3 DNA sequence: TGTGCCAGCAGCTTAGACGGGAAGCGGTCAGATACGCAGTATTTT. It yields the protein CASSLDGKRSDTQYF.